The rows below give T cell receptor beta chains drawn from one sample of a study of cytomegalovirus exposure and HLA in healthy donors. TCRdb keeps only in-frame clones here, not all; method: immunoSEQ multiplex PCR. The sample lists roughly 120,000 clones; around three quarters were seen once. Sequencing was carried out using PBMCs. The receptors derive from a woman aged 35 to 49 in good health and CMV-seropositive. Both conserved end residues are part of each CDR3. A D gene is named only where the DNA matches it firmly. The listing skips clone size in some rows; elsewhere it reads once, few, many or a size class.

cdr3_nt	cdr3_aa	clone_size	v_call	j_call	d_call
TGTGCCAGCAGGACTAGCGAAACCTACGAGCAGTACTTC	CASRTSETYEQYF	once	TRBV28	TRBJ2-7	TRBD2
TGTGCCAGCAGACTAACAGGGGATAATTCACCCCTCCACTTT	CASRLTGDNSPLHF	NA	TRBV6-5	TRBJ1-6	TRBD1
TGTGCTAGCTCACCACCGGGTACAGAGGGTTGGGAGACCCAGTACTTC	CASSPPGTEGWETQYF	NA	TRBV18	TRBJ2-5	NA
TGTGCCAGAAGCCGGGTAGCGGGAGACGAGCAGTACTTC	CARSRVAGDEQYF	NA	TRBV5-3	TRBJ2-7	TRBD2
TGCGCCAGCAGCTTGGTGTGGACAGGGGGTTTCGACTACGAGCAGTACTTC	CASSLVWTGGFDYEQYF	few	TRBV5-1	TRBJ2-7	TRBD1
TGCGCCAGCAGTGATAGACCGGGGGAGACCCAGTACTTC	CASSDRPGETQYF	NA	TRBV10-1	TRBJ2-5	NA
TGTGCCAGTAGGGGTAGCGGGAGGTCCAATGAGCAGTTCTTC	CASRGSGRSNEQFF	NA	TRBV19	TRBJ2-1	TRBD2
TGTGCCAGCGGGGGGAGCGGGAGTTACAATGAGCAGTTCTTC	CASGGSGSYNEQFF	NA	TRBV7-9	TRBJ2-1	TRBD2
TGTGCCAGCAGCTCGACACCACGCTCCTACGAGCAGTACTTC	CASSSTPRSYEQYF	NA	TRBV7-9	TRBJ2-7	NA
TGTGCCATCAGTACCCCGGAGTACGAGCAGTACTTC	CAISTPEYEQYF	NA	TRBV10-3	TRBJ2-7	NA
TGTGCCAGCAGCTTGAGCGGGATTAGCACAGATACGCAGTATTTT	CASSLSGISTDTQYF	NA	TRBV7-2	TRBJ2-3	TRBD2
TGTGCCAGCAGTGACTCAGCAGGGCGCGGTACGCAGTATTTT	CASSDSAGRGTQYF	NA	TRBV6-4	TRBJ2-3	NA
TGTGCCAGCAGTGGACTGGACAGGCGAACTGAAGCTTTCTTT	CASSGLDRRTEAFF	NA	TRBV2	TRBJ1-1	TRBD1
TGTGCCAGCAGCACCCGACAGAGCTCCTACGAGCAGTACTTC	CASSTRQSSYEQYF	NA	TRBV7-9	TRBJ2-7	NA
TGTGCCACCAGGGAGGGTCTCTACGAGCAGTACTTC	CATREGLYEQYF	NA	TRBV15	TRBJ2-7	NA
TGTGCCAGCTCACCACCCTTCGAGGGTGTAGCCAAAAACATTCAGTACTTC	CASSPPFEGVAKNIQYF	few	TRBV18	TRBJ2-4	NA
TGTGCCAGCTCACCCAGGGCGACTAACTATGGCTACACCTTC	CASSPRATNYGYTF	NA	TRBV18	TRBJ1-2	NA
TGTGCCAGCATTCAACAGGGACCCCCCTACGAGCAGTACTTC	CASIQQGPPYEQYF	NA	TRBV6-1	TRBJ2-7	NA
TGTGCCAGCAGTCCGACCGGGAGGGGATTCTACGAGCAGTACTTC	CASSPTGRGFYEQYF	NA	TRBV28	TRBJ2-7	TRBD2
TGTGCCATCAGTCCAACCGGGACAGAGAGCTCCTACGAGCAGTACTTC	CAISPTGTESSYEQYF	NA	TRBV10-3	TRBJ2-7	TRBD1
TGTGCCAGTAGTATAGGGGAGCGCCGGACCGGGGAGCTGTTTTTT	CASSIGERRTGELFF	once	TRBV19	TRBJ2-2	NA
TGTGCCAGCAGCCGGGACAGAACACAATACAATGAGCAGTTCTTC	CASSRDRTQYNEQFF	once	TRBV6-5	TRBJ2-1	TRBD1
TGTGCCAGCAGCTTGACAGCGGACGGAGAGCAGTACTTC	CASSLTADGEQYF	NA	TRBV5-4	TRBJ2-7	NA
TGCGCCAGCAGCTTGCAACAGGGGGAGGGCACAGATACGCAGTATTTT	CASSLQQGEGTDTQYF	NA	TRBV5-1	TRBJ2-3	TRBD1
TGTGCCAGCAGTAACCGCCGGGACAGAGGCTACGAGCAGTACTTC	CASSNRRDRGYEQYF	few	TRBV6-5	TRBJ2-7	TRBD1
TGTGCCAGCAGCAAAGAGCGGGAGGGCTCCCCGGAGCAGTTCTTC	CASSKEREGSPEQFF	few	TRBV21-1	TRBJ2-1	NA
TGTGCCAGCAGGACCAAACAGGGGGCGTGGGACGAGCAGTACTTC	CASRTKQGAWDEQYF	NA	TRBV6-6	TRBJ2-7	TRBD1
TGTGCCTGGAGTCTAGGACTAGCGGGGGAGACCCAGTACTTC	CAWSLGLAGETQYF	NA	TRBV30	TRBJ2-5	TRBD2
TGTGCCTGGAGTCCGCGAGGGGAGGGAAGCACAGATACGCAGTATTTT	CAWSPRGEGSTDTQYF	NA	TRBV30	TRBJ2-3	TRBD2
TGTGCCAGCAGCTTTGGAGGACAGGGGGCGGTTGGCTACACCTTC	CASSFGGQGAVGYTF	NA	TRBV7-2	TRBJ1-2	TRBD1
TGTGCCAGCAGCCCCAGCGGGAGGGCCAGCACCGGGGAGCTGTTTTTT	CASSPSGRASTGELFF	NA	TRBV7-3	TRBJ2-2	TRBD2
TGTGCCATCAGTGATAGGGACAGGGGATGGGAGCAGTACTTC	CAISDRDRGWEQYF	NA	TRBV10-3	TRBJ2-7	TRBD1
TGTTCCAGCAGCTCCCCCGCCTACGAGCAGTACTTC	CSSSSPAYEQYF	NA	TRBV7-9	TRBJ2-7	NA
TGTGCCAGCAGTGTTGCGGGAGGGTACGGGGAGCTGTTTTTT	CASSVAGGYGELFF	NA	TRBV6-1	TRBJ2-2	TRBD2
TGTGCCAGCAGCCTCGGACTAGCGGGATGGAACCAAGAGACCCAGTACTTC	CASSLGLAGWNQETQYF	few	TRBV11-2	TRBJ2-5	TRBD2
TGTGCCAGTAGTACCATCCAGGGTTACGAGCAGTACTTC	CASSTIQGYEQYF	once	TRBV19	TRBJ2-7	NA
TGTGCCAGCAGTGAAAGGGGTATGGTGGAGACCCAGTACTTC	CASSERGMVETQYF	NA	TRBV2	TRBJ2-5	NA
TGTGCCAGCAGCAAAGGGTGGGGCAGAGAAGCTTTCTTT	CASSKGWGREAFF	NA	TRBV2	TRBJ1-1	NA
TGCGCCAGCAGCTCGGCGGGGTGGGAGCGGGGGACCTACGAGCAGTACTTC	CASSSAGWERGTYEQYF	few	TRBV5-1	TRBJ2-7	TRBD2
TGCGCCAGCAGCCAAGGGGGCACGGTCTGGGAGCTGTTTTTT	CASSQGGTVWELFF	NA	TRBV4-1	TRBJ2-2	NA
TGTGCCAGCAGCCCCGGGACTAGCGGGGGGAGCACAGATACGCAGTATTTT	CASSPGTSGGSTDTQYF	few	TRBV7-2	TRBJ2-3	TRBD2
TGTGCCTTACAGCCTTTGAACACTGAAGCTTTCTTT	CALQPLNTEAFF	NA	TRBV30	TRBJ1-1	NA
TGTGCCAGTAGCGCACAGGGGGGGCGGAGGGCCCAGCATTTT	CASSAQGGRRAQHF	few	TRBV19	TRBJ1-5	TRBD1
TGTGCCAGCAGGGACACGATAGCCAAAAACATTCAGTACTTC	CASRDTIAKNIQYF	NA	TRBV28	TRBJ2-4	NA
TGTGCCAGCAGGCGAGCGGGAGGCGACGAGCAGTACTTC	CASRRAGGDEQYF	few	TRBV2	TRBJ2-7	TRBD2
TGTGCCAGCAAACCCTTGACAGGCCACTACGAGCAGTACTTC	CASKPLTGHYEQYF	few	TRBV6-5	TRBJ2-7	NA
TGTGCCAGCAGCTGGGAGCCGAACTACGAGCAGTACTTC	CASSWEPNYEQYF	NA	TRBV7-9	TRBJ2-7	NA
TGCGCCAGCAGCTTACAGGGAAGGCTTGGGGCCAACGTCCTGACTTTC	CASSLQGRLGANVLTF	NA	TRBV5-1	TRBJ2-6	NA
TGTGCCAGCAGTGACTTGACTCCTACGTCTCACAATGAGCAGTTCTTC	CASSDLTPTSHNEQFF	NA	TRBV2	TRBJ2-1	NA
TGTGCCAGCAGTGAAGCTTCGGACAGGGCTGGCTACACCTTC	CASSEASDRAGYTF	NA	TRBV2	TRBJ1-2	TRBD1
TGCAGCGCCCAAGACAGTTACGAGCAGTACTTC	CSAQDSYEQYF	NA	TRBV29-1	TRBJ2-7	NA
TGTGCCACCCGGGACACCTTCTACGAGCAGTACTTC	CATRDTFYEQYF	NA	TRBV28	TRBJ2-7	NA
TGTGCCAGCAGCTTAAGACAGGGGCATGCAACTAATGAAAAACTGTTTTTT	CASSLRQGHATNEKLFF	NA	TRBV5-6	TRBJ1-4	TRBD1
TGTGCCAGCAGCCCCGACAGGGGAGGGTTGGGCACTGAAGCTTTCTTT	CASSPDRGGLGTEAFF	NA	TRBV7-9	TRBJ1-1	TRBD1
TGTGCCAGTGGGATTAGACTAGCGGGAGTCCATGAGCAGTTCTTC	CASGIRLAGVHEQFF	NA	TRBV19	TRBJ2-1	TRBD2
TGCGCCAGCAGCTTGGGTCTAGCGGGAACCTACGAGCAGTACTTC	CASSLGLAGTYEQYF	NA	TRBV5-1	TRBJ2-7	TRBD2
TGTGCCAGCAGCTTATTCCCTAGCAACCAAGAGACCCAGTACTTC	CASSLFPSNQETQYF	NA	TRBV7-6	TRBJ2-5	NA